This T cell receptor beta chain comes out of a study of low-dose radiotherapy and immunotherapy resistance in tumors. Study-wide background: Ipilimumab 1 mg/kg every six weeks, together with nivolumab 240 mg every two weeks, was given intravenously to patients. Intravenous cyclophosphamide 200 mg/m2 was given every two weeks, one day before radiation and immunotherapy.

Unmatched junction bases numbered 8, after V lost 7 bases and J lost 6 bases. The CDR3 covers 12 residues. Germline CDR1 reads SQVTM; CDR2 reads ANQGSEA. Alpha and beta chains were covered, as first-strand cDNA relied on TRAV- and TRBV-specific primers. The TCRs were subjected to amplification over roughly 18 PCR cycles employing a constant-region primer in conjunction with a V-primer adapter. The mRNA that was isolated underwent amplification by in vitro transcription. TCRdb fed the reads into MiXCR, producing one record per CDR3 protein. The sample has roughly 36,000 distinct CDR3 sequences; 30% to 35% are singletons. Time point indicated: before trial treatment. Each donor was administered nivolumab, ipilimumab, aspirin, low-dose cyclophosphamide and low-dose radiotherapy.

This material consisted of PBMCs, taken before treatment. The rearrangement links TRBV29-1 to TRBJ1-1; 7 bases line up with TRBD1. The TCR comes from a male donor with gallbladder cancer. CDR3 in amino acids: CSAGEQGAEAFF. The CDR3 nucleotides are TGCAGCGCTGGGGAGCAGGGGGCTGAAGCTTTCTTT.